Included here is one T cell receptor (beta chain) sequence, with context. The V end lost 2 bases, the J end lost 8 bases, and 22 bases lay between the germline ends. The V gene's germline CDR1 is MNHEY and CDR2 SVGEGT. This CDR3 contains 17 residues. The data originate from a study of T-cell memory formation after mild COVID-19. TCRdb re-called the 5' RACE reads with MiXCR, one entry per CDR3 protein. The sample holds approximately 260,000 distinct CDR3 sequences, roughly 17% seen once. The source material was PBMCs or a T cell subset sorted from them (not recorded which). The chain has TRBV6-2 or TRBV6-3 and TRBJ2-1, with a tentative D call TRBD2 (6 bases). The source of this sequence is a man younger than 35 who had mild COVID-19 (a few samples of this study predate the infection). Cell type and time point are not known. CDR3 sequence: CASSYGLTPTRFDEQFF. As DNA, the CDR3 is TGTGCCAGCAGTTACGGACTAACCCCGACACGTTTCGATGAGCAGTTCTTC.